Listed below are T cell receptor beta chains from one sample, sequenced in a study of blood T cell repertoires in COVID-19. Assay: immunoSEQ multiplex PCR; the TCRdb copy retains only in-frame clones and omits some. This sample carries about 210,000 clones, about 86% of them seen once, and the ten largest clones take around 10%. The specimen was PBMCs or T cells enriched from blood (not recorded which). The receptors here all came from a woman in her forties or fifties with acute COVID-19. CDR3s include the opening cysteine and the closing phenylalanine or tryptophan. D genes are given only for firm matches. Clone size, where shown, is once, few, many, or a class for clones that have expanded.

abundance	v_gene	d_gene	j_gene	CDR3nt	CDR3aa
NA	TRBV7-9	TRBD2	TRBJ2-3	TGTGCCAGCAGCTCCGAGATTATGCGGGGGTCCACAGATACGCAGTATTTT	CASSSEIMRGSTDTQYF
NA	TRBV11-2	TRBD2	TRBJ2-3	TGTGCCAGCAGCCCCACTAGCGGGGGACCCACAGATACGCAGTATTTT	CASSPTSGGPTDTQYF
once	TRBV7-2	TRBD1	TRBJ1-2	TGTGCCAGCAGCGTAAGGGGACAGGCCTCACTCTCAAACTATGGCTACACCTTC	CASSVRGQASLSNYGYTF
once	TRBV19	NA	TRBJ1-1	TGTGCCAGTAGAGCAGGGGTCGGCACTGAAGCTTTCTTT	CASRAGVGTEAFF
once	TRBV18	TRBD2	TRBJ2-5	TGTGCCAGCTCACCCAGAACTAGCGGGGTGGCTGGGACCCAGTACTTC	CASSPRTSGVAGTQYF
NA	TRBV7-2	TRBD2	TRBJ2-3	TGTGCCAGCAGCTCTAGGGCTAGCGGGGGGCCTCCCCCAGATACGCAGTATTTT	CASSSRASGGPPPDTQYF
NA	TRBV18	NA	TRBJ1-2	TGTGCCAGCTCACCACCGGCCCCAAATGGTTATGGCTACACCTTC	CASSPPAPNGYGYTF
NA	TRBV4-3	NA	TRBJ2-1	TGCGCCAGCAGCCAAGAATGGACGGGAAGCGGGCTGGTTGAGCAGTTCTTC	CASSQEWTGSGLVEQFF
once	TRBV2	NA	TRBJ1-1	TGTGCCAGCAGTGTCCGACAGACCAACACTGAAGCTTTCTTT	CASSVRQTNTEAFF
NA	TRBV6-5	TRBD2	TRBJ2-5	TGTGCCAGCCGACTAGCGGGGGCGAAAGAGACCCAGTACTTC	CASRLAGAKETQYF
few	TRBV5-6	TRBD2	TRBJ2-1	TGTGCCAGCAGCGTGGGACTAGTTGACAATGAGCAGTTCTTC	CASSVGLVDNEQFF
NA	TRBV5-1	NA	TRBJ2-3	TGCGCCAGCAGCCTCACTACTAGACACACAGATACGCAGTATTTT	CASSLTTRHTDTQYF
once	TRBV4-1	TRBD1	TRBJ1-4	TGCGCCAGCAGCCCAAAGACAGGGACAAATGAAAAACTGTTTTTT	CASSPKTGTNEKLFF
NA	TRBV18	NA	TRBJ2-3	TGTGCCAGCTCACAGGCGACAGGCTCAATAAAAGATACGCAGTATTTT	CASSQATGSIKDTQYF
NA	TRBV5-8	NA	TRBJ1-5	TGTGCCAGCAGCCTCCAGGTGAACAATCAGCCCCAGCATTTT	CASSLQVNNQPQHF
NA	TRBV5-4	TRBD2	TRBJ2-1	TGTGCCAGCAGCTCCCCGGGACTAGCGGGGTTCGATGAGCAGTTCTTC	CASSSPGLAGFDEQFF
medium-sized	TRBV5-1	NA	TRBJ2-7	TGCGCCAGCAGCTTGTCCGGGAGCTCCTACGAGCAGTACTTC	CASSLSGSSYEQYF
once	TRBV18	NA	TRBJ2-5	TGTGCCAGCTCCGGAGGAACGGAGACCCAGTACTTC	CASSGGTETQYF